The next 20 T cell receptor beta chains were all read from a single sample in a study of T cell clones after liver transplantation. Method: immunoSEQ multiplex PCR; TCRdb's copy keeps in-frame clones and lacks some. The sample consists of approximately 6,300 clones, 70% to 85% of them appearing once. The input for sequencing was CD8+ T cells from blood, taken 24 months after liver transplant. The receptors were sampled from a human patient who received a liver transplant. Some T cells may be transferred from the graft donor.

The gene calls are TRBV5-4 and TRBJ2-1; the match to TRBD1 covers 7 bases. V dropped 3 bases and J dropped 5; count of bases not matched to a gene: 8. In germline, CDR1 is SGHNT, CDR2 YYREEE (reference sequence). The CDR3 consists of 15 residues. The DNA for the CDR3 is TGTGCCAGCAGCTACCTGGACAGGCCAGACAATGAGCAGTTCTTC. Translation: CASSYLDRPDNEQFF. Combining the CDR3 with reference TRBV5-4 and TRBJ2-1 gives the whole variable domain ETGVTQSPTHLIKTRGQQVTLRCSSQSGHNTVSWYQQALGQGPQFIFQYYREEENGRGNFPPRFSGLQFPNYSSELNVNALELDDSALYLCASSYLDRPDNEQFFGPGTRLTVL.

This rearrangement joins TRBV5-1 to TRBJ2-2; 7 nucleotides line up with TRBD1. CDR1 and CDR2 from the germline V gene are SGHRS and YFSETQ. The J segment lost 6 bases and the V segment lost 0 bases, leaving 2 bases of the junction unmatched. The CDR3 extends over 14 amino acids. This CDR3 reads CASSLGQGAGELFF. Written as DNA, the CDR3 is TGCGCCAGCAGCTTGGGACAGGGAGCCGGGGAGCTGTTTTTT. Filled out from reference TRBV5-1 and TRBJ2-2, the complete variable domain reads KAGVTQTPRYLIKTRGQQVTLSCSPISGHRSVSWYQQTPGQGLQFLFEYFSETQRNKGNFPGRFSGRQFSNSRSEMNVSTLELGDSALYLCASSLGQGAGELFFGEGSRLTVL.

V and J are TRBV13 and TRBJ1-6, with D tentatively TRBD1 (5 bases). The CDR3 spans 15 residues. CDR1 and CDR2 (germline): PRHDT, FYEKMQ (reference sequence). V lost 5 bases, J lost 8 bases, and 16 bases lay in between. This CDR3 reads CASSAETVSDSPLHF. The CDR3 DNA reads TGTGCCAGCAGCGCCGAGACAGTCTCCGATTCACCCCTCCACTTT.

CDR3 sequence reads: CASSIGEGSNQPQHF. CDR3 in DNA: TGTGCCAGTAGTATCGGCGAGGGTAGCAATCAGCCCCAGCATTTT. The chain employs TRBV19 and TRBJ1-5, with D unclear. The ends were cut back, 3 bases at V and 0 bases at J, with 9 bases in the middle. The CDR3 runs 15 residues. Germline V gene lookup returns CDR1 LNHDA and CDR2 SQIVND (reference sequence).

This clone was recorded only once. The V and J genes are TRBV7-3 and TRBJ2-2, with D possibly being TRBD1 (5 bases). The CDR3 totals 13 residues. V lost 6 bases and J lost 5, with 10 bases in between. The germline V gene has CDR1 SGHTA and CDR2 FQGTGA. The CDR3 region is CASRSAGTGELFF. CDR3 sequence (DNA): TGTGCCAGCAGGTCGGCAGGGACCGGGGAGCTGTTTTTT.

The rearrangement uses TRBV7-9 and TRBJ1-1; the D gene is possibly TRBD1 (5 bases). The V end was cut by 5 bases, the J end by 4 bases, with 20 bases between. The germline gives CDR1 SEHNR, CDR2 FQNEAQ (reference sequence). This CDR3 has 16 residues. DNA of the CDR3: TGTGCCAGCAGCCCAAGCCCTCAGGGATGGGGCACTGAAGCTTTCTTT. Translation gives CASSPSPQGWGTEAFF. The full variable domain, with the rest looked up from reference TRBV7-9 and TRBJ1-1, is DTGVSQNPRHKITKRGQNVTFRCDPISEHNRLYWYRQTLGQGPEFLTYFQNEAQLEKSRLLSDRFSAERPKGSFSTLEIQRTEQGDSAMYLCASSPSPQGWGTEAFFGQGTRLTVV.

This rearrangement joins TRBV19 to TRBJ1-6; 9 positions agree with TRBD1. V dropped 3 bases and J dropped 7; count of bases not matched to a gene: 7. CDR1 and CDR2 (germline): LNHDA, SQIVND (reference sequence). CDR3 length: 16 amino acids. The CDR3 reads CASSITGQGQNSPLHF. CDR3 nucleotide sequence: TGTGCCAGTAGTATTACGGGACAGGGTCAAAATTCACCCCTCCACTTT.

This rearrangement joins TRBV29-1 to TRBJ2-6, with a tentative D call TRBD2 (6 bases). Trimming took off 6 bases at V and 5 bases at J, with 8 bases between the two ends. The CDR3 runs to 12 residues. The germline gives CDR1 SQVTM, CDR2 ANQGSEA. The chain's CDR3 is CSVGDWANVLTF. CDR3 in DNA: TGCAGCGTGGGGGACTGGGCCAACGTCCTGACTTTC.

Judged by abundance, this clone is medium-sized. The V and J genes are TRBV7-9 and TRBJ2-1; D perhaps matches TRBD1 (6 bases). CDR1 is SEHNR and CDR2 is FQNEAQ in the germline V gene (reference sequence). Trimming removed 2 bases at V and 3 bases at J, with 11 bases between. This CDR3 region has 15 residues. This chain's CDR3 is CASSLRTESYNEQFF. In nucleotides, the CDR3 is TGTGCCAGCAGCTTAAGGACAGAAAGCTACAATGAGCAGTTCTTC.

The V gene is TRBV4-3, the J gene TRBJ2-2; perhaps D is TRBD1 or TRBD2 (6 bases each). Germline-derived CDR1 and CDR2 are LGHNA and YSLEER. CDR3 size: 16 residues. V was cut by 1 base and J by 5 bases, with 14 bases left in between. The CDR3 reads CASSQAWTGATGELFF. In DNA form, the CDR3 reads TGCGCCAGCAGCCAAGCCTGGACGGGGGCGACCGGGGAGCTGTTTTTT.

This clone was seen a handful of times. V is TRBV27 and J is TRBJ1-1, with TRBD1 matching 9 bases. Losses at the gene ends were 2 bases for V and 4 bases for J; bases not matched to a gene: 5. The CDR3 runs 15 residues. The germline V gene encodes CDR1 MNHEY and CDR2 SMNVEV (reference sequence). The CDR3 loop is CASSLIQGAITEAFF. As DNA, the CDR3 is TGTGCCAGCAGTTTAATACAGGGGGCGATCACTGAAGCTTTCTTT.

The gene calls are TRBV28 and TRBJ2-7, with 8 positions matching TRBD1. The CDR3 covers 17 residues. V was pared by 3 bases and J by 5 bases, with 15 bases of the junction left unmatched. The germline V gene encodes CDR1 MDHEN and CDR2 SYDVKM. CDR3 bases: TGTGCCAGCAGTTTCCCGCGACAGGGGCCCGGGGGAGACGAGCAGTACTTC. Protein: CASSFPRQGPGGDEQYF.

The V call is TRBV7-2, the J call TRBJ1-5, with 8 positions matching TRBD1. CDR1 and CDR2 (germline): SGHTA, FQGNSA. This CDR3 has 15 residues. V dropped 3 bases and J dropped 3; count of bases not matched to a gene: 4. For the CDR3, the DNA is TGTGCCAGCAGCTTCGAGGACAGGGACAATCAGCCCCAGCATTTT. Translation: CASSFEDRDNQPQHF.

The chain couples TRBV7-6 to TRBJ1-6, with D perhaps TRBD1 (5 bases). The germline V gene has CDR1 SGHVS and CDR2 FNYEAQ. The CDR3 totals 17 residues. Trimming removed 1 base at V and 4 bases at J, with 14 bases between. This chain's CDR3 is CASSLGGRGRYNSPLHF. The CDR3 DNA sequence: TGTGCCAGCAGCTTAGGGGGCCGAGGAAGGTATAATTCACCCCTCCACTTT.

This sequence joins TRBV7-3 and TRBJ2-6; D unclear. CDR3 size: 16 residues. Germline V CDR1 and CDR2: SGHTA, FQGTGA. V was clipped by 3 bases and J by 0 bases, with 9 bases between them. The CDR3 reads CASSFHPSSGANVLTF. Written as DNA, the CDR3 is TGTGCCAGCAGCTTTCACCCCAGCTCTGGGGCCAACGTCCTGACTTTC.

The chain links TRBV2 to TRBJ2-7, with TRBD2 matching over 7 bases. Trimming removed 9 bases from V and 0 bases from J; junction bases left unmatched: 5. Germline assignment: CDR1 SNHLY and CDR2 FYNNEI. This CDR3 spans 13 amino acids. CDR3 in DNA: TGTGCCAGAACCGGGACTACCTCCTACGAGCAGTACTTC. This gives the protein CARTGTTSYEQYF.

The chain uses TRBV5-6 and TRBJ2-7, with a weak D call TRBD1 (6 bases). Trimming took off 2 bases at V and 2 bases at J, with 11 bases between the two ends. The germline V gene encodes CDR1 SGHDT and CDR2 YYEEEE. The CDR3 extends over 14 amino acids. The CDR3 DNA reads as TGTGCCAGCAGCTTTGGTACAGGGACCTACGAGCAGTACTTC. It yields the protein CASSFGTGTYEQYF.

The rearrangement joins TRBV7-2 to TRBJ1-3; no definite D call. The CDR3 sequence is 13 residues long. Germline lookup yields CDR1 SGHTA and CDR2 FQGNSA. V shed 6 bases and J shed 0 bases, with 6 bases lying between them. CDR3 DNA sequence: TGTGCCAGCAGTCTGGGCTCTGGAAACACCATATATTTT. Translated, it gives CASSLGSGNTIYF.

Here the CDR3 DNA reads TGTGCCAGCAGCTTAGGGATCGGGGCTCCGCAGTTCTTC. It specifies CASSLGIGAPQFF. The genes are TRBV11-2 and TRBJ2-1; the D gene could be TRBD1 or TRBD2 (5 bases each). The CDR3 has 13 amino acids. Trimming removed 1 base from V and 12 bases from J, with 13 bases in between. In germline, CDR1 is SGHAT, CDR2 FQNNGV.

This chain connects TRBV12-5 to TRBJ1-2; 7 bases are shared with TRBD1. V trimming: 6 bases; J trimming: 5 bases; junction bases outside the gene matches: 9. The CDR3 runs to 14 residues. The V gene's germline CDR1 is LGHNT and CDR2 FRNRAP. The CDR3 sequence: CASGTDRYLYGYTF. The CDR3 bases are TGTGCTAGTGGCACGGACAGGTACCTTTATGGCTACACCTTC. Full variable domain (rest looked up from reference TRBV12-5 and TRBJ1-2): DARVTQTPRHKVTEMGQEVTMRCQPILGHNTVFWYRQTMMQGLELLAYFRNRAPLDDSGMPKDRFSAEMPDATLATLKIQPSEPRDSAVYFCASGTDRYLYGYTFGSGTRLTVV.